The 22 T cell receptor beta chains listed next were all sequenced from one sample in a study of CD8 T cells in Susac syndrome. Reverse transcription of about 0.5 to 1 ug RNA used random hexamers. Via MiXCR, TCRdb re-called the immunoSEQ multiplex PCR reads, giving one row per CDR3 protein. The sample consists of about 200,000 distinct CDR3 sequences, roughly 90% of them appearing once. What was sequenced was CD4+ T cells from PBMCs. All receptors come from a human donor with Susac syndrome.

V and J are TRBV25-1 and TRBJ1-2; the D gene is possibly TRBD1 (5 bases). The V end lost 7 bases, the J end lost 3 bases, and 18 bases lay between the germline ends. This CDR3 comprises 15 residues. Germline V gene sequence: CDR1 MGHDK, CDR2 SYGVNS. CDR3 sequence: CASMSGQGKYYGYTF. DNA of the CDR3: TGTGCCAGCATGTCAGGGCAGGGCAAGTACTATGGCTACACCTTC.

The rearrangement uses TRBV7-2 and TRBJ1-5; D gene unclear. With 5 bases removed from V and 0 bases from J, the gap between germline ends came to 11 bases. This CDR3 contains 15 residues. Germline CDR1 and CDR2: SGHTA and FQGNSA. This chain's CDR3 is CASSVGVSSNQPQHF. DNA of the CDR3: TGTGCCAGCAGCGTTGGGGTATCTAGCAATCAGCCCCAGCATTTT.

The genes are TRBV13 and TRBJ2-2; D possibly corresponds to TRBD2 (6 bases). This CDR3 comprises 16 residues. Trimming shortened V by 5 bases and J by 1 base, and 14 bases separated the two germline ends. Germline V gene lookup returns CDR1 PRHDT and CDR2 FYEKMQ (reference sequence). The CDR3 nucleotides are TGTGCCAGCAGCGGCCGAGGGCGGGGGAACACCGGGGAGCTGTTTTTT. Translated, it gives CASSGRGRGNTGELFF.

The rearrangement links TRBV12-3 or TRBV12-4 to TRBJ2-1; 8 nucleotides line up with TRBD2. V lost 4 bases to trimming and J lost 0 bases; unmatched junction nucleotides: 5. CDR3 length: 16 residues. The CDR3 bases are TGTGCCAGCAGTTCCACTAGCGGAAGCTCCTACAATGAGCAGTTCTTC. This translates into CASSSTSGSSYNEQFF.

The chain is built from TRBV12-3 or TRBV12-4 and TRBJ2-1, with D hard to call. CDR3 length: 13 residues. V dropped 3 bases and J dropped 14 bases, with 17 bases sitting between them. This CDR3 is CASSLLQFASKFF. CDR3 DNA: TGTGCCAGCAGTTTGTTACAGTTCGCGAGCAAGTTCTTC.

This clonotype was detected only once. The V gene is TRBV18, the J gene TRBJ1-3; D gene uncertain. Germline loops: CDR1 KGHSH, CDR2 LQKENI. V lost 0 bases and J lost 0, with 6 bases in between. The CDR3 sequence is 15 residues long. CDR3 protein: CASSPPSTSGNTIYF. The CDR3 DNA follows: TGTGCCAGCTCACCACCGTCAACCTCTGGAAACACCATATATTTT.

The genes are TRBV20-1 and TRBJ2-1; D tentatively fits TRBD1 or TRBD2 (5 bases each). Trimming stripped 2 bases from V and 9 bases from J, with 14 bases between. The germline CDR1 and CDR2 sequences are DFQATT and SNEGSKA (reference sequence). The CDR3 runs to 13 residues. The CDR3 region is CSARRDAGGEQFF. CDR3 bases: TGCAGTGCTAGAAGGGACGCAGGAGGTGAGCAGTTCTTC.

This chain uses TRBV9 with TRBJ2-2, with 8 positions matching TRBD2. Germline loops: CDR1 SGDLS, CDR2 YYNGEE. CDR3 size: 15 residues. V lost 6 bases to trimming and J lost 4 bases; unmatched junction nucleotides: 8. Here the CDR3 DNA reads TGTGCCAGCACGTCGGGGGGGCCGATCACCGGGGAGCTGTTTTTT. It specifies CASTSGGPITGELFF.

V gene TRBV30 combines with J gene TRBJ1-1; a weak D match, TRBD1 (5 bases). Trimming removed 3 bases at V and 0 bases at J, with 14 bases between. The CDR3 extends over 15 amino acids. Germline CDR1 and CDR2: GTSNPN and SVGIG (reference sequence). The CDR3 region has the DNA TGTGCCTGGAGAGACCTTGGGGCGGTGAACACTGAAGCTTTCTTT. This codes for CAWRDLGAVNTEAFF.

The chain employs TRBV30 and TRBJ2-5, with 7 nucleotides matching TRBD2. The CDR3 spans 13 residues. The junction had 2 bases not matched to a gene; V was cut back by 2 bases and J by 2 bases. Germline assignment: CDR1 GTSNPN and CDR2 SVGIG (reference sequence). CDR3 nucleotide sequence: TGTGCCTGGAGTAAGGGACTACAAGAGACCCAGTACTTC. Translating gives CAWSKGLQETQYF. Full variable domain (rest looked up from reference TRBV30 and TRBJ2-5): SQTIHQWPATLVQPVGSPLSLECTVEGTSNPNLYWYRQAAGRGLQLLFYSVGIGQISSEVPQNLSASRPQDRQFILSSKKLLLSDSGFYLCAWSKGLQETQYFGPGTRLLVL.

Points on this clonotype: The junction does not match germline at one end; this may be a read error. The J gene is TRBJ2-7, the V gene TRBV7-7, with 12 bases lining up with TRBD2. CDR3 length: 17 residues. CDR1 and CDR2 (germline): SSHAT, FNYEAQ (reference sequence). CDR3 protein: CASSPTGLAGLVDEQYF. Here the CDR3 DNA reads TGTGCTAGCAGCCCAACGGGACTAGCGGGTCTCGTGGACGAGCAGTACTTC.

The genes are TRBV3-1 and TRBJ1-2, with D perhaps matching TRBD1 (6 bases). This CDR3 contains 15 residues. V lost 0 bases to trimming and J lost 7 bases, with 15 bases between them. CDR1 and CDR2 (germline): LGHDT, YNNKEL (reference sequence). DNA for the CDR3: TGTGCCAGCAGCCAAGACCCTAAGGGGGTTGGTGGCTACACCTTC. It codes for CASSQDPKGVGGYTF.

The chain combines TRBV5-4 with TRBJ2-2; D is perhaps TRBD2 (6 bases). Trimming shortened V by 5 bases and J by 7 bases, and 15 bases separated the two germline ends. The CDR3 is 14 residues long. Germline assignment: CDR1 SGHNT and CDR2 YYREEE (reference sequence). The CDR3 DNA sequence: TGTGCCAGCAGTTGGGACTTTAGTGTCGGGGAGCTGTTTTTT. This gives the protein CASSWDFSVGELFF.

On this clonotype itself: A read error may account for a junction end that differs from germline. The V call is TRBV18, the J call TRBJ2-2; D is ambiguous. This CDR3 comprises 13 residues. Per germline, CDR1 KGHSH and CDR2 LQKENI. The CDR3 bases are TGTGCCAGCTCACCACTGAACGCCGGGGAGCTGTTTTTT. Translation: CASSPLNAGELFF. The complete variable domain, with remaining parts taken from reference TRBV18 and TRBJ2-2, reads NAGVMQNPRHLVRRRGQEARLRCSPMKGHSHVYWYRQLPEEGLKFMVYLQKENIIDESGMPKERFSAEFPKEGPSILRIQQVVRGDSAAYFCASSPLNAGELFFGEGSRLTVL.

CDR3 sequence: CASSGPGVREAFF. The CDR3 nucleotides are TGCGCCAGCAGCGGGCCGGGGGTACGTGAAGCTTTCTTT. The rearrangement links TRBV5-1 to TRBJ1-1, with D tentatively TRBD1 (5 bases). This CDR3 spans 13 amino acids. CDR1 SGHRS and CDR2 YFSETQ come from the germline V gene. The V gene lost 4 bases and the J gene lost 7 bases, with 14 bases spanning the gap.

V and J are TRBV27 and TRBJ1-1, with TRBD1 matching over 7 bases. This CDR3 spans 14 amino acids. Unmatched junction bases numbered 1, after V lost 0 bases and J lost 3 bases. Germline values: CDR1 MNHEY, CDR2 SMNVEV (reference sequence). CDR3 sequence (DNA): TGTGCCAGCAGTTTATCGGACAGGCACACTGAAGCTTTCTTT. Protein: CASSLSDRHTEAFF.

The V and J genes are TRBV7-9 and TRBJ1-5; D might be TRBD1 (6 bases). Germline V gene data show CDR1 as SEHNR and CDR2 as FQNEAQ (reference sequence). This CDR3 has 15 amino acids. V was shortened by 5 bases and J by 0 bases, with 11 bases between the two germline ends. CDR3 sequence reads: CASSKGQNSNQPQHF. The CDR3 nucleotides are TGTGCCAGCAGCAAAGGACAGAATAGCAATCAGCCCCAGCATTTT.

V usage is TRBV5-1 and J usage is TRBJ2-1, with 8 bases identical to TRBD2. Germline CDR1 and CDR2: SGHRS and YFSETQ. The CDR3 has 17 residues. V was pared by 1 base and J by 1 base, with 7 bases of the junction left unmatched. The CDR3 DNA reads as TGCGCCAGCAGCTTGCAACATAGCGGGATATCCTACAATGAGCAGTTCTTC. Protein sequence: CASSLQHSGISYNEQFF.

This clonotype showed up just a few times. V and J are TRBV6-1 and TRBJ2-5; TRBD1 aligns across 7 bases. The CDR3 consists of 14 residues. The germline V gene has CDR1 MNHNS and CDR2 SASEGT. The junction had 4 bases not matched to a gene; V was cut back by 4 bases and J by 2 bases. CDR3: CASSVSRGQETQYF. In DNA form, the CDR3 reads TGTGCCAGCAGTGTCAGCAGGGGGCAAGAGACCCAGTACTTC.

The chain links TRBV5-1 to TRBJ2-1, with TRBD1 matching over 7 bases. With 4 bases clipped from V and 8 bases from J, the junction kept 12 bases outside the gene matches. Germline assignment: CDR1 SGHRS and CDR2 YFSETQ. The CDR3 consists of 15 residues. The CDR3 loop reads CASSPGTVGIDEQFF. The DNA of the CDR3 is TGCGCCAGCAGCCCCGGGACAGTTGGTATAGATGAGCAGTTCTTC.

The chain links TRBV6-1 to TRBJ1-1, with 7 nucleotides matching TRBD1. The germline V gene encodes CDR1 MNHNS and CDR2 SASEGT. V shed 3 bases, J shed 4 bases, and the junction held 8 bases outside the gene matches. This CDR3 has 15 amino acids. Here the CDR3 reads CASSDGGGGLTEAFF. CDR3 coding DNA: TGTGCCAGCAGTGATGGAGGGGGCGGTCTCACTGAAGCTTTCTTT.

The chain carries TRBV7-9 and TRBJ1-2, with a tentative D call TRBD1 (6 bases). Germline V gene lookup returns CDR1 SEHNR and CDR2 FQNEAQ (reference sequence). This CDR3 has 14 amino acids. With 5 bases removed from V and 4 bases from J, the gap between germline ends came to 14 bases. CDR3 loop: CASSPRGGIYGYTF. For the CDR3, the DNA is TGTGCCAGCAGCCCGAGAGGGGGGATCTATGGCTACACCTTC.